The sequence of this TCR beta chain was determined in a study of blood T cell repertoires in COVID-19. V was cut by 0 bases and J by 4 bases, with 10 bases left in between. In germline, CDR1 is SEHNR, CDR2 FQNEAQ (reference sequence). The CDR3 totals 14 residues. Seattle researchers signed up patients amid active infection and tracked them longitudinally. Here immunoSEQ multiplex PCR was the method, and the copy in TCRdb shows in-frame clones only, minus some. The sample yields some 300,000 clones, about nine tenths seen once. The specimen sequenced was peripheral blood. V usage is TRBV7-9 and J usage is TRBJ2-7; a possible D gene is TRBD1 (6 bases). The receptor was isolated from a woman aged 45-65 years with COVID-19, enrolled during active disease. The DNA for the CDR3 is TGTGCCAGCAGCTTAGCGGGAACAGGGTACGAGCAGTACTTC. Amino acids: CASSLAGTGYEQYF.